The 6 T cell receptor beta chains listed next were all sequenced from one sample in a study of blood T cell repertoires in COVID-19. Sequencing was performed with immunoSEQ multiplex PCR; in TCRdb, only in-frame clones are kept and a portion is missing. The repertoire holds under 450,000 clones, with about 86% as singletons. Sequencing input: peripheral blood. These receptors were taken from a woman between 55 and 75 years old with COVID-19, enrolled during active disease.

The CDR3 coding sequence is TGTGCCAGCAGCGTTAATGAAAAACTGTTTTTT. It codes for CASSVNEKLFF. The chain is built from TRBV2 and TRBJ1-4; D is ambiguous. V lost 6 bases to trimming and J lost 4 bases, with 3 bases between them. Germline V gene sequence: CDR1 SNHLY, CDR2 FYNNEI. The CDR3 sequence is 11 residues long.

The chain joins TRBV19 to TRBJ1-1, with D perhaps matching TRBD1 (6 bases). The CDR3 runs 15 residues. V was clipped by 8 bases and J by 3 bases, with 19 bases between them. Germline CDR1 LNHDA, CDR2 SQIVND (reference sequence). The CDR3 region has the DNA TGTGCCAGTCTTTTTAAACTGGGGGGGCACACTGAAGCTTTCTTT. Its protein is CASLFKLGGHTEAFF.

V usage is TRBV3-1 (or the pseudogene TRBV3-2) and J usage is TRBJ1-5; D is ambiguous. This CDR3 has 15 amino acids. Trimming took off 1 base at V and 1 base at J, with 8 bases between the two ends. Per the germline V gene, CDR1 is LGHDT and CDR2 is YNNKEL (reference sequence). CDR3 in amino acids: CASSQGEDSNQPQHF. CDR3 DNA: TGTGCCAGCAGCCAAGGGGAGGACAGCAATCAGCCCCAGCATTTT.

The chain carries TRBV7-2 and TRBJ1-2; TRBD1 matches 7 bases. V shed 11 bases and J 8 bases; nucleotides not matched to a gene: 11. The CDR3 has 12 amino acids. Germline assignment: CDR1 SGHTA and CDR2 FQGNSA. The CDR3 DNA follows: TGTGCCCACGGAGACAGGGTGGGGGGCTACACCTTC. Its protein product is CAHGDRVGGYTF. Full variable domain (rest looked up from reference TRBV7-2 and TRBJ1-2): GAGVSQSPSNKVTEKGKDVELRCDPISGHTALYWYRQSLGQGLEFLIYFQGNSAPDKSGLPSDRFSAERTGGSVSTLTIQRTQQEDSAVYLCAHGDRVGGYTFGSGTRLTVV.

The chain is built from TRBV6-5 and TRBJ2-3; TRBD2 matches 9 bases. The CDR3 totals 15 residues. The V gene end was trimmed by 5 bases and the J gene end by 2 bases; junction bases not matched to a gene: 5. The germline V gene encodes CDR1 MNHEY and CDR2 SVGAGI. The CDR3 DNA reads TGTGCCAGCAGTACAGCGGGGGGCGTCACAGATACGCAGTATTTT. It translates to CASSTAGGVTDTQYF.

This clone was observed a few times. V usage is TRBV7-2 and J usage is TRBJ2-5; possible D gene TRBD1, 6 bases. CDR3 length: 15 amino acids. V was shortened by 2 bases and J by 2 bases, with 12 bases between the two germline ends. Germline V gene lookup returns CDR1 SGHTA and CDR2 FQGNSA. The CDR3 spells CASSLLGARQETQYF. CDR3 DNA: TGTGCCAGCAGCTTACTGGGGGCGAGACAAGAGACCCAGTACTTC. The full variable domain, with the rest looked up from reference TRBV7-2 and TRBJ2-5, is GAGVSQSPSNKVTEKGKDVELRCDPISGHTALYWYRQSLGQGLEFLIYFQGNSAPDKSGLPSDRFSAERTGGSVSTLTIQRTQQEDSAVYLCASSLLGARQETQYFGPGTRLLVL.